The 25 T cell receptor beta chains below all came from one sample that was sequenced in a study of tumor-infiltrating lymphocytes in primary liver carcinoma. Joint extraction of RNA and DNA used roughly 19-31 mg of bulk tissue that was unsorted. Starting from approximately 470 ng of total RNA, TCR beta cDNA was produced with a primer in the constant region. Researchers made the TCR beta libraries by running three nested multiplex PCR rounds with slightly modified ARM-PCR. The first two PCR rounds, roughly 11 cycles each, used TRBV1-TRBV30 forward primers and a C-beta reverse primer. TCRdb itself ran the multiplex PCR reads through MiXCR, one entry per CDR3 protein. The table has under 110,000 distinct CDR3 sequences, approximately 70% seen once. Sequencing was done on a sample of liver tumor tissue from sampling region 2. The sample's subset: tumor region T2, inferior pole. These receptor sequences come from a woman aged 55-69 years with primary liver carcinoma and hepatitis B virus infection.

Concerning this clonotype itself: A much larger clone lies a single base off, so this may be a read error. The gene calls are TRBV5-5 and TRBJ2-5; D may correspond to TRBD1 or TRBD2 (5 bases each). This CDR3 comprises 16 residues. The germline gives CDR1 SGHKS, CDR2 YYEKEE (reference sequence). The germline V and J ends were trimmed by 4 bases and 3 bases, with 19 bases remaining between them. CDR3 protein: CASSPPAGSYKETQYF. The DNA for the CDR3 is TGTGCCAGCAGCCCACCGGCAGGGAGCTACAAAGAGACCCAGTACTTC.

The CDR3 here is CSARVEQATGELFF. CDR3 DNA sequence: TGCAGTGCTAGAGTGGAACAGGCGACCGGGGAGCTGTTTTTT. The chain uses TRBV20-1 and TRBJ2-2, with D possibly TRBD1 on 5 matching bases. This CDR3 comprises 14 residues. Germline V gene data show CDR1 as DFQATT and CDR2 as SNEGSKA (reference sequence). V lost 1 base and J lost 5, with 11 bases in between.

Worth noting for this clonotype: A much larger clonotype is one base distant, so this may be a read error. The chain combines TRBV28 with TRBJ1-1, with a tentative D call TRBD1 (5 bases). This CDR3 comprises 11 residues. The germline gives CDR1 MDHEN, CDR2 SYDVKM. The CDR3 nucleotides read TGTGCCAGCAGTCCAGACAGAGAAGTTTTCTTT. Its protein is CASSPDREVFF.

As regards this clonotype: The conserved phenylalanine or tryptophan normally closing the CDR3 is absent here, so this likely arose from a read error. The chain uses TRBV6-6 and TRBJ2-7; D is undetermined. This CDR3 contains 12 residues. Germline V lookup: CDR1 MNHNY, CDR2 SVGAGI (reference sequence). This CDR3 is CPSSSVSYEQYL. In DNA form, the CDR3 reads TGTCCCAGCAGTTCAGTCTCCTACGAGCAGTACTTA.

This clonotype was counted many times. This chain connects TRBV7-8 to TRBJ1-2, with 7 bases matching TRBD1. With V trimmed by 3 bases and J by 8 bases, 6 bases remained unmatched. From germline, CDR1 is SGHVS and CDR2 FQNEAQ. The CDR3 extends over 13 amino acids. As DNA, the CDR3 is TGTGCCAGCAGCTTCGAGGGGGCCCGGGGCTACACCTTC. This gives the protein CASSFEGARGYTF.

A word on this clonotype: In this CDR3 the conserved last residue, phenylalanine or tryptophan, is missing, so a read error is likely. The DNA is omitted, as the CDR3 cannot be located on it reliably, and the CDR3 follows TCRdb's listing. The V gene is TRBV11-2, the J gene TRBJ2-7; no check of the table's D call, TRBD2, against the DNA was made. CDR1 and CDR2 (germline): SGHAT, FQNNGV. The CDR3 comprises 11 residues, both ends counted. The CDR3 here is CARNSASSLEY.

This clonotype was detected only a few times. The CDR3 protein is CSSLGQGNTEAFF. In DNA, the CDR3 is TGCAGCTCCCTGGGGCAGGGGAACACTGAAGCTTTCTTT. The V call is TRBV29-1, the J call TRBJ1-1; a possible D gene is TRBD1 (5 bases). This CDR3 has 13 residues. Germline V gene lookup returns CDR1 SQVTM and CDR2 ANQGSEA. V was shortened by 8 bases and J by 1 base, with 14 bases between the two germline ends.

Comments on this clonotype: In this CDR3 the conserved last residue, phenylalanine or tryptophan, is missing, so a read error is likely. No DNA is shown, since the ends of the CDR3 on it are uncertain; the CDR3 is the one TCRdb lists. This chain connects TRBV11-2 to TRBJ1-2; TRBD1 reflects the table's D call only, with no check against the DNA. The CDR3 comprises 14 residues, both ends counted. CDR1 is SGHAT, CDR2 FQNNGV, per germline. The CDR3 region is CASSFTQGGDGYTI.

This clonotype has only one observation. This may be a read error, as it is one base from a much larger clone. The rearrangement joins TRBV14 to TRBJ1-5, with 7 bases fitting TRBD1. CDR1 is SGHDN and CDR2 is FVKESK in the germline V gene. Trimming took 2 bases from V and 4 from J; bases not matched to a gene: 14. The CDR3 extends over 18 amino acids. This chain's CDR3 is CASSQTGVGTDPNQPQHF. The CDR3 DNA reads TGTGCCAGCAGCCAAACTGGCGTCGGGACAGATCCGAATCAGCCCCAGCATTTT. The full variable domain, with the rest looked up from reference TRBV14 and TRBJ1-5, is EAGVTQFPSHSVIEKGQTVTLRCDPISGHDNLYWYRRVMGKEIKFLLHFVKESKQDESGMPNNRFLAERTGGTYSTLKVQPAELEDSGVYFCASSQTGVGTDPNQPQHFGDGTRLSIL.

In the case of this clonotype: A much larger clone lies a single base off, so this may be a read error. V usage is TRBV5-6 and J usage is TRBJ2-1; 7 bases agree with TRBD2. In germline, CDR1 is SGHDT, CDR2 YYEEEE. J gave up 4 bases and V 1 base, and 14 bases lay outside the gene matches. The CDR3 spans 18 residues. The CDR3 is CASSLKPVWEGSYNEQFF. The CDR3 DNA is TGTGCCAGCAGCTTGAAACCCGTTTGGGAGGGGAGTTACAATGAGCAGTTCTTC.

As concerns this clonotype: Since no conserved phenylalanine or tryptophan closes the CDR3, a read error is the likely cause. The V gene is TRBV11-2, the J gene TRBJ2-7, with a possible D match to TRBD2 (5 bases). CDR1 and CDR2 (germline): SGHAT, FQNNGV. This CDR3 has 13 residues. For the CDR3, the DNA is TGTGCCAGCAGTTTAGATCGGACTGACGAGCAGTACTTA. Its protein product is CASSLDRTDEQYL.

This clonotype was counted at least ten times. The chain recombines TRBV6-6 with TRBJ2-3; D tentatively reads TRBD1 or TRBD2 (6 bases each). V was clipped by 10 bases and J by 3 bases, with 11 bases between them. This CDR3 is 12 amino acids long. Germline CDR1 and CDR2: MNHNY and SVGAGI (reference sequence). CDR3 bases: TGTGCCACGAGAGGGGGGACAGATACGCAGTATTTT. Amino acid sequence: CATRGGTDTQYF.

On this clonotype: The conserved closing phenylalanine or tryptophan is absent in this CDR3, likely reflecting a read error. The chain employs TRBV29-1 and TRBJ1-1; no firm D call. Trimming left V 5 bases short and J 3 bases short, with 10 bases between. CDR1 and CDR2 from the germline V gene are SQVTM and ANQGSEA. This CDR3 contains 12 residues. CDR3 sequence (DNA): TGCAGCGTTAGGAATTTGGACACTGAAGCTTTCCTT. It is translated as CSVRNLDTEAFL.

V usage is TRBV4-2 and J usage is TRBJ1-4, with D hard to call. CDR3 length equals 16 residues. V dropped 4 bases and J dropped 0 bases, with 12 bases sitting between them. CDR1 is LGHNA and CDR2 is YNFKEQ in the germline V gene. The CDR3: CASSPSGPATNEKLFF. The CDR3, as DNA: TGTGCCAGCAGCCCGAGCGGCCCGGCAACTAATGAAAAACTGTTTTTT.

As for this clonotype: The junction shows a germline mismatch at one end, possibly a read error. The rearrangement uses TRBV12-3 or TRBV12-4 and TRBJ2-5; the match to TRBD2 covers 7 bases. This CDR3 comprises 17 residues. CDR3 loop: CASSLNTGTNHGEAHYF. The CDR3 DNA reads as TGTGCCAGCAGTTTGAATACCGGGACTAACCATGGAGAGGCCCACTACTTC.

This chain joins TRBV25-1 and TRBJ2-4; TRBD2 matches at 15 bases. Losses at the gene ends were 6 bases for V and 2 bases for J; bases not matched to a gene: 5. CDR3 length: 17 amino acids. The germline V gene has CDR1 MGHDK and CDR2 SYGVNS. The DNA of the CDR3 is TGTGCCAGCAGCAGGGGACTAGCGGGAGGCCCCAAAAACATTCAGTACTTC. Encoded protein: CASSRGLAGGPKNIQYF.

Concerning this clonotype: A read error may produce the germline difference seen at one junction end. V usage is TRBV11-2 and J usage is TRBJ1-6; D gene unclear. This CDR3 region has 15 residues. Germline V gives CDR1 SGHAT, CDR2 FQNNGV. This CDR3 is CASSLEVATISPIHF. In DNA form, the CDR3 reads TGTGCCAGCAGTTTAGAAGTGGCAACTATCTCACCCATCCACTTT.

The chain carries TRBV12-3 or TRBV12-4 and TRBJ2-7; no clear D gene. The CDR3 is 11 residues long. The V and J ends lost 8 bases and 8 bases respectively, with 13 bases between them. The CDR3 loop is CASCPGLKQYF. CDR3 in DNA: TGTGCCAGCTGCCCCGGGCTCAAGCAGTACTTC.

The chain recombines TRBV6-6 with TRBJ2-3; 7 bases map to TRBD2. Germline V CDR1 and CDR2: MNHNY, SVGAGI (reference sequence). CDR3 size: 15 residues. V lost 8 bases and J lost 0; bases outside the gene matches: 8. CDR3 residues: CASCPLAESTDTQYF. For the CDR3, the DNA is TGTGCCAGCTGCCCCCTAGCGGAGAGCACAGATACGCAGTATTTT.

In regard to this clonotype: This sequence may be a read error, since a much larger clone differs from it by one base. In nucleotides, the CDR3 is TGTGCCAGCAGTCGGACTAGGGCGCAAGAGACCCAGTACTTC. Its protein is CASSRTRAQETQYF. The chain links TRBV6-5 to TRBJ2-5; 7 nucleotides match TRBD2. Trimming took 5 bases from V and 2 from J; bases not matched to a gene: 5. The germline CDR1 and CDR2 sequences are MNHEY and SVGAGI. The CDR3 consists of 14 residues.

Remarks on this clonotype: The conserved phenylalanine or tryptophan is not found at the CDR3 terminus, so this likely reflects a read error. The rearrangement uses TRBV7-9 and TRBJ1-5; D unclear. This CDR3 has 12 amino acids. V lost 1 base, J lost 6 bases, and 4 bases lay in between. Germline loops: CDR1 SEHNR, CDR2 FQNEAQ (reference sequence). CDR3 protein: CASSLEGQPQHS. The CDR3 bases are TGTGCCAGCAGCTTAGAGGGTCAGCCCCAGCATTCT.

With regard to this clonotype: It is likely a read error, because the conserved phenylalanine at the end of the CDR3 is missing. The DNA is omitted, as the CDR3 cannot be located on it reliably, and the CDR3 follows TCRdb's listing. The chain uses TRBV12-3 or TRBV12-4 and TRBJ1-1; TRBD1 is taken as the D call from the table, unchecked against the DNA. The CDR3 spans 15 amino acids, including both terminal residues. CDR3 residues: CASSIRDSLLREAFL.

This clonotype was counted at least ten times. The genes are TRBV6-1 and TRBJ2-7, with D perhaps TRBD1 (8 bases). The CDR3 has 15 amino acids. Germline CDR1 is MNHNS and CDR2 is SASEGT. Trimming left V 4 bases short and J 3 bases short, with 16 bases between. The chain's CDR3 is CASSAYRGGSYEQYF. The CDR3 DNA reads as TGTGCCAGCAGTGCGTACAGGGGGGGAAGCTACGAGCAGTACTTC.

For this clonotype: An end of the junction differs from the germline gene, which may be a read error. The chain joins TRBV18 to TRBJ2-1; D might be TRBD2 (6 bases). The CDR3 contains 12 residues. Germline V gene data show CDR1 as KGHSH and CDR2 as LQKENI. This chain's CDR3 is CTSSPRGSEQFF. The CDR3 nucleotides are TGTACCAGCTCACCACGGGGGAGTGAGCAGTTCTTC.

The J gene is TRBJ1-2, the V gene TRBV4-1; D might be TRBD1 (5 bases). Germline V gives CDR1 MGHRA, CDR2 YSYEKL. CDR3 size: 15 residues. V was shortened by 2 bases and J by 10 bases, with 20 bases between the two germline ends. Written as DNA, the CDR3 is TGCGCCAGCAGCCAACAGGGAGGGGCGGTGTATTTCTACACCTTC. It specifies CASSQQGGAVYFYTF.